Included here is one TCR beta chain sequence, with context. This sample was included in a study of CD8 T cells in Susac syndrome. Random hexamers primed reverse transcription of about 0.5 to 1 ug RNA. Multiplex PCR with immunoSEQ amplified the TCR beta CDR3 across 54 Vbeta and 13 Jbeta. TCRdb analysed the immunoSEQ multiplex PCR reads with MiXCR anew, one entry per CDR3 protein. The table records about 200,000 distinct CDR3 sequences, about 94% of them present only once. Sequenced: CD4+ T cells from PBMCs. The TCR comes from a human donor with multiple sclerosis.

CDR3: CSARIWRGDTEAFF. In nucleotides, the CDR3 is TGCAGTGCTAGGATCTGGCGGGGGGACACTGAAGCTTTCTTT. V and J are TRBV20-1 and TRBJ1-1, with D possibly being TRBD1 (5 bases). The CDR3 runs 14 residues. The germline V gene has CDR1 DFQATT and CDR2 SNEGSKA (reference sequence). V was clipped by 3 bases and J by 3 bases, with 14 bases between them.